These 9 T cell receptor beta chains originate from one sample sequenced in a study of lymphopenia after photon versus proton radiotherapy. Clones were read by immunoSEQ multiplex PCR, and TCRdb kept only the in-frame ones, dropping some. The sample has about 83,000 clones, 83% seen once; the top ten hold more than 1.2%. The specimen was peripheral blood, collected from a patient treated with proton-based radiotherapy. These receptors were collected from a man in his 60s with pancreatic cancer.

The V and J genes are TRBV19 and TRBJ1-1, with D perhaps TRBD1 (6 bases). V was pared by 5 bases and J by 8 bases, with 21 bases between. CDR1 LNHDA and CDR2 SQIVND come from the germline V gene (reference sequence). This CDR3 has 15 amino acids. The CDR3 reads CASSPQGGVIVEAFF. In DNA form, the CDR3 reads TGTGCCAGTAGTCCCCAAGGGGGGGTGATTGTGGAAGCTTTCTTT.

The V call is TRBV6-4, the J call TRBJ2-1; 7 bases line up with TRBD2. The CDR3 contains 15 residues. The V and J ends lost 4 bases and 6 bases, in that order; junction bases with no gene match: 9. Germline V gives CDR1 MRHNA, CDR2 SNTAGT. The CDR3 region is CASSADQGLGNEQFF. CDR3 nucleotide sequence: TGTGCCAGCAGTGCAGACCAAGGACTAGGCAATGAGCAGTTCTTC.

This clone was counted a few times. DNA for the CDR3: TGTGCCAGCAGTGAAGCGATTGGAGGGAGCTGGGGGATAAATAGCAATCAGCCCCAGCATTTT. This encodes CASSEAIGGSWGINSNQPQHF. The gene calls are TRBV2 and TRBJ1-5; D may be TRBD1 (5 bases). This CDR3 contains 21 residues. Germline-derived CDR1 and CDR2 are SNHLY and FYNNEI. V dropped 0 bases and J dropped 0 bases, with 24 bases sitting between them. Combining the CDR3 with reference TRBV2 and TRBJ1-5 gives the whole variable domain EPEVTQTPSHQVTQMGQEVILRCVPISNHLYFYWYRQILGQKVEFLVSFYNNEISEKSEIFDDQFSVERPDGSNFTLKIRSTKLEDSAMYFCASSEAIGGSWGINSNQPQHFGDGTRLSIL.

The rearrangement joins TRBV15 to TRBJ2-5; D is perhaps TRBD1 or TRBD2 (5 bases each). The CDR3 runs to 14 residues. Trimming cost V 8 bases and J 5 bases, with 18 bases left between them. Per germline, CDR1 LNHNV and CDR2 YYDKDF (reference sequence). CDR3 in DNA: TGTGCCACCGCCCGGGATAACGAGGGGGAGACCCAGTACTTC. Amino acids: CATARDNEGETQYF.

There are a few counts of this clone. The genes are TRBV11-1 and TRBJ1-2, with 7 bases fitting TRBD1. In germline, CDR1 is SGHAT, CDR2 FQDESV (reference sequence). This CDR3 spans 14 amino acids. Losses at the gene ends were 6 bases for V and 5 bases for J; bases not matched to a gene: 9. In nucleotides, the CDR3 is TGTGCCAGCAGTCCCGACAGGGAAGGATATGGCTACACCTTC. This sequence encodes CASSPDREGYGYTF.

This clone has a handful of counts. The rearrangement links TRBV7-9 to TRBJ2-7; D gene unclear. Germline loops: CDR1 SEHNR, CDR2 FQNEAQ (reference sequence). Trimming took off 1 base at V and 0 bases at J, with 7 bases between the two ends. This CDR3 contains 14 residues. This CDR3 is CASSLGTDSYEQYF. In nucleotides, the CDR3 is TGTGCCAGCAGCTTAGGGACGGACTCCTACGAGCAGTACTTC.

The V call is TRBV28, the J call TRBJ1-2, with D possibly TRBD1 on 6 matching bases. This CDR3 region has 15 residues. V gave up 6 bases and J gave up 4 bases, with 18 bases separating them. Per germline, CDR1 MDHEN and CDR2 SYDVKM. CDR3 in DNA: TGTGCCAGCAGCCAAAGGGGGACGACCCGCTATGGCTACACCTTC. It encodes CASSQRGTTRYGYTF.

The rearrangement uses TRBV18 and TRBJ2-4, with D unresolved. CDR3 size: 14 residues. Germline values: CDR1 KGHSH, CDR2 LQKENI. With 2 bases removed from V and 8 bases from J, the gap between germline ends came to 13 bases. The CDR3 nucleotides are TGTGCCAGCTCACCAGGTATGAGCCAGGACATTCAGTACTTC. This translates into CASSPGMSQDIQYF.

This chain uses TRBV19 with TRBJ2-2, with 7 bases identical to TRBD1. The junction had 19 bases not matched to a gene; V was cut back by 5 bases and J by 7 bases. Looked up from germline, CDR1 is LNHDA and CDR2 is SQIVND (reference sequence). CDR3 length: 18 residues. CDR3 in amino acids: CASSDQTGAASPYGELFF. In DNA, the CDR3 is TGTGCCAGTAGTGACCAAACAGGGGCCGCGAGTCCGTACGGGGAGCTGTTTTTT.